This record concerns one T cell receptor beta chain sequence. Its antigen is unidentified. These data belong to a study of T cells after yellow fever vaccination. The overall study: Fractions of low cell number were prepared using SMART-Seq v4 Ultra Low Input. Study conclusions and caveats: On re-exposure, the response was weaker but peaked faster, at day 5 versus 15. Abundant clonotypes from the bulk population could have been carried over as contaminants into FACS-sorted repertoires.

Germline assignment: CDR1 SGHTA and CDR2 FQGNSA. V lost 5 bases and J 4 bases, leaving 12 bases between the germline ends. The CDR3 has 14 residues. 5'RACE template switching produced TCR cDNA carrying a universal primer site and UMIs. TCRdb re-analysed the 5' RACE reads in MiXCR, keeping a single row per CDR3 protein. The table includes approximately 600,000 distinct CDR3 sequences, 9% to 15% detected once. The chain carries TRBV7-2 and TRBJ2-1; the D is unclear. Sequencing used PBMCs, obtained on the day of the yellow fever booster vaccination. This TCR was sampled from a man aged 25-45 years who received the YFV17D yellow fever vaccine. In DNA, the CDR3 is TGTGCCAGCAGCCACCAGATAGAGTACAATGAGCAGTTCTTC. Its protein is CASSHQIEYNEQFF.